The clone carrying this T cell receptor beta chain was seen more than once but under ten times. Its antigen is unidentified. The source of the sample is a study of response to subunit inactivated influenza vaccine. MiXCR was run by TCRdb on the RT-PCR reads, yielding one entry per CDR3 protein. The repertoire has hundreds of thousands of distinct CDR3 sequences, 10% to 15% of them found once; the top ten carry about 9.4%. The study, taken as a whole, reports: A suggestion made by the authors is that each seasonal influenza vaccination recruits few new T cells.

This sequence originates from a man aged 50 to 60 who received an inactivated influenza vaccine. The sample here was PBMCs from blood, taken on the day of vaccination.

CDR3 bases: TGTGCCAGCATGACATTAAGGGGGCGCGAGGTCACCGGGGAGCTGTTTTTT. Its translation: CASMTLRGREVTGELFF. V is TRBV3-1 and J is TRBJ2-2; 7 bases match TRBD1. The CDR3 contains 17 residues. Trimming took 7 bases from V and 4 from J; bases not matched to a gene: 15. Germline V gene sequence: CDR1 LGHDT, CDR2 YNNKEL (reference sequence).